This T cell receptor (beta chain) stems from a study of shared clonotypes between healthy human individuals. Overall study context: A few men and two women, aged 18 to 49, were donors.

A remark on this clone: Its antigen is not known.

A deep-level run was used for the assay. Generated by immunoSEQ multiplex PCR, the TCRdb table keeps only in-frame clones and is missing some. This table has roughly 450,000 clones, approximately 79% appearing once. Study findings and constraints: Clonotype sharing among donors, it was expected, would be affected by sequencing depth.

The CDR3 has 13 residues. Germline CDR1 is SEHNR and CDR2 is FQNEAQ (reference sequence). V was clipped by 2 bases and J by 7 bases, with 9 bases between them. Sample: PBMCs. V is TRBV7-9 and J is TRBJ2-1; D unresolved. The TCR originated in a middle-aged woman in good health. Some clones in this sample may be carry-over from other donors' samples. CDR3 sequence: CASSLIGMNEQFF. CDR3 sequence (DNA): TGTGCCAGCAGCTTAATAGGGATGAATGAGCAGTTCTTC.